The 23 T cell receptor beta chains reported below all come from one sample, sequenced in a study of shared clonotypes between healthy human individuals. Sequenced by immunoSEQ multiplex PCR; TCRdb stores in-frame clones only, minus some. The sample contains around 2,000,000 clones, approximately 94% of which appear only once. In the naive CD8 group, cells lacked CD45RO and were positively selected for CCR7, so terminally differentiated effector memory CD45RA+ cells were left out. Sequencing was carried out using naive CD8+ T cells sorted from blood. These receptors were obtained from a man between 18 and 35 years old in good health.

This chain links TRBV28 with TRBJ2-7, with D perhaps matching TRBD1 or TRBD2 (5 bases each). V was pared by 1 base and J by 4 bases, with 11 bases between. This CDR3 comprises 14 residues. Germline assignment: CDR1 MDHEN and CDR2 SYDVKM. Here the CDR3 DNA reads TGTGCCAGCAGTTTATCGGTCAGGGAGTACGAGCAGTACTTC. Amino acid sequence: CASSLSVREYEQYF. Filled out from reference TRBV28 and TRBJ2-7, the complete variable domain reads DVKVTQSSRYLVKRTGEKVFLECVQDMDHENMFWYRQDPGLGLRLIYFSYDVKMKEKGDIPEGYSVSREKKERFSLILESASTNQTSMYLCASSLSVREYEQYFGPGTRLTVT.

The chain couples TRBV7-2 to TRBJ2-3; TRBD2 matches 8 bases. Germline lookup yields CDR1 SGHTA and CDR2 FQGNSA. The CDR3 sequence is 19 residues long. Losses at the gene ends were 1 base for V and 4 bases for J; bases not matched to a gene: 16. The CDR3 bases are TGTGCCAGCAGCTTAGTCGGGTTAGCGGGGACCGAACACGCAGATACGCAGTATTTT. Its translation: CASSLVGLAGTEHADTQYF.

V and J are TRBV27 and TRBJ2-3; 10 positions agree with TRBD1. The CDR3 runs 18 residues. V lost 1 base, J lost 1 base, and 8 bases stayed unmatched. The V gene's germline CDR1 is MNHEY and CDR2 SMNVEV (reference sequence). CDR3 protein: CASSLWGLGTGGTDTQYF. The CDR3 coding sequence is TGTGCCAGCAGTTTATGGGGGTTGGGGACAGGGGGCACAGATACGCAGTATTTT.

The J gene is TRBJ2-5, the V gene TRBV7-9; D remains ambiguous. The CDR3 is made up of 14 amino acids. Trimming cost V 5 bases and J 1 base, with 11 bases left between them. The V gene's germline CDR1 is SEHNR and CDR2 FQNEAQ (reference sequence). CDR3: CASSVSGFQETQYF. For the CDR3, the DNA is TGTGCCAGCAGCGTCTCAGGCTTCCAAGAGACCCAGTACTTC.

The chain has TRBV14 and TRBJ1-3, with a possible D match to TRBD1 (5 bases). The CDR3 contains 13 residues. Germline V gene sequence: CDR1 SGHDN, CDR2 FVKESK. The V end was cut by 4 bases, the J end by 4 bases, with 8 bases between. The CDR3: CASSLWGGNTIYF. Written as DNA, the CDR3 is TGTGCCAGCAGCCTGTGGGGGGGAAACACCATATATTTT.

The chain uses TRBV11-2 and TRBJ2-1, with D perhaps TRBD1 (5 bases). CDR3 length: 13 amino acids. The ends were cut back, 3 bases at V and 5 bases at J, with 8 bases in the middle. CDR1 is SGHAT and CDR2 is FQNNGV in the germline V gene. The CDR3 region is CASSLGLHNEQFF. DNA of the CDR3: TGTGCCAGCAGCTTGGGGCTCCACAATGAGCAGTTCTTC.

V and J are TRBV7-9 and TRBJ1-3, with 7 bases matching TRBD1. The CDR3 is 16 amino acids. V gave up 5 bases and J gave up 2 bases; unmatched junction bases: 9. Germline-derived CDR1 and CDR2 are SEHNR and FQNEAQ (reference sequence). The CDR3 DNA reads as TGTGCCAGCAGCCCCCCAGGGACAGTCGCTGGAAACACCATATATTTT. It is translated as CASSPPGTVAGNTIYF. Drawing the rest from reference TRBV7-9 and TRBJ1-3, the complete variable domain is DTGVSQNPRHKITKRGQNVTFRCDPISEHNRLYWYRQTLGQGPEFLTYFQNEAQLEKSRLLSDRFSAERPKGSFSTLEIQRTEQGDSAMYLCASSPPGTVAGNTIYFGEGSWLTVV.

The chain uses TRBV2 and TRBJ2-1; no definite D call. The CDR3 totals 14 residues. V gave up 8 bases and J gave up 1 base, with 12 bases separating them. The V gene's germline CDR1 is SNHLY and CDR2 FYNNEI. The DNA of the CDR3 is TGTGCCAGCGCAAGGGCGTGGTCCTACAATGAGCAGTTCTTC. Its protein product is CASARAWSYNEQFF. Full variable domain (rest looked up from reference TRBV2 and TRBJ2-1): EPEVTQTPSHQVTQMGQEVILRCVPISNHLYFYWYRQILGQKVEFLVSFYNNEISEKSEIFDDQFSVERPDGSNFTLKIRSTKLEDSAMYFCASARAWSYNEQFFGPGTRLTVL.

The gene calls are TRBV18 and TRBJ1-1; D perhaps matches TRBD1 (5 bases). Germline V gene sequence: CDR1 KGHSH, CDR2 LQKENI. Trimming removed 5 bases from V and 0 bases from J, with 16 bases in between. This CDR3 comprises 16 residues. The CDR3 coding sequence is TGTGCCAGCTCATTCCAGGGAGAAGGGTTGAACACTGAAGCTTTCTTT. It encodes CASSFQGEGLNTEAFF.

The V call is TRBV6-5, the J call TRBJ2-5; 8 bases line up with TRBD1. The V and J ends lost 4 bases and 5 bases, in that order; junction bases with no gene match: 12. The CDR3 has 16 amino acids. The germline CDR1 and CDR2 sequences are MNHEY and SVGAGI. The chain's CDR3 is CASSSLPGQGGETQYF. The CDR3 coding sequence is TGTGCCAGCAGTTCGCTCCCCGGACAGGGCGGGGAGACCCAGTACTTC.

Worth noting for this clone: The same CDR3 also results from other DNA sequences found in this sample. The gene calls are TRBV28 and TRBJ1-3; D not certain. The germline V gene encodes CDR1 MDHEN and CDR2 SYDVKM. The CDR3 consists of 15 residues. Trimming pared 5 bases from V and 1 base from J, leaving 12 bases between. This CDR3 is CASSPTGDSGNTIYF. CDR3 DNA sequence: TGTGCCAGCAGTCCCACGGGTGATTCTGGAAACACCATATATTTT.

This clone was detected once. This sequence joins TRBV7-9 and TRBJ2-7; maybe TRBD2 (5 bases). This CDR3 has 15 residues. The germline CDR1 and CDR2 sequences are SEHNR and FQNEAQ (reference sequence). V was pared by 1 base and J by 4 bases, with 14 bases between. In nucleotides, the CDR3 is TGTGCCAGCAGCTTAGGCCGGGGAGAGGGTTACGAGCAGTACTTC. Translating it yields CASSLGRGEGYEQYF. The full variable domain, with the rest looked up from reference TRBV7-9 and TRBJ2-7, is DTGVSQNPRHKITKRGQNVTFRCDPISEHNRLYWYRQTLGQGPEFLTYFQNEAQLEKSRLLSDRFSAERPKGSFSTLEIQRTEQGDSAMYLCASSLGRGEGYEQYFGPGTRLTVT.

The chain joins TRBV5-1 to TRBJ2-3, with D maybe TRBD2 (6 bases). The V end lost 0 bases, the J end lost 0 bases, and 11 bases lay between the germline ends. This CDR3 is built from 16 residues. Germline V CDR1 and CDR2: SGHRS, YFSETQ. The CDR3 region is CASSLGLDTSTDTQYF. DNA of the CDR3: TGCGCCAGCAGCTTGGGACTAGACACTAGCACAGATACGCAGTATTTT.

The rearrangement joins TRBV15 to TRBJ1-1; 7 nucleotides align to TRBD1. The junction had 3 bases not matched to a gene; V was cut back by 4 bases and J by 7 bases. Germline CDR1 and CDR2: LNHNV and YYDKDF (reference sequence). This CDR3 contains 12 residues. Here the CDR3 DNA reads TGTGCCACCAGCATCTCAGGGGGTGAAGCTTTCTTT. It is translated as CATSISGGEAFF.

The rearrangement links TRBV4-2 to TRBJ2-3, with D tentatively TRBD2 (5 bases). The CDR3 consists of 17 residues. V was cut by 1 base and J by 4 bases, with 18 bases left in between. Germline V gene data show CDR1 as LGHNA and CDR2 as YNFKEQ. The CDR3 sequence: CASSQVAELEVADTQYF. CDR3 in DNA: TGTGCCAGCAGCCAAGTCGCGGAACTAGAGGTGGCAGATACGCAGTATTTT.

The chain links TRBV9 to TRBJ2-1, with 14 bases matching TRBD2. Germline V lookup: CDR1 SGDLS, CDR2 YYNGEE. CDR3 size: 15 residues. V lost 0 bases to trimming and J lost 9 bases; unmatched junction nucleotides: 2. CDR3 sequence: CASSVGLAGGVEQFF. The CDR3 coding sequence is TGTGCCAGCAGCGTAGGACTAGCGGGAGGGGTTGAGCAGTTCTTC.

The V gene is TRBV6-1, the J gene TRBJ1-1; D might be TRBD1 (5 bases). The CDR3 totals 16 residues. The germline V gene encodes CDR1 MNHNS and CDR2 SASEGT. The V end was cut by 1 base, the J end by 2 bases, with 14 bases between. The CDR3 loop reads CASSEGAGTLNTEAFF. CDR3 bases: TGTGCCAGCAGTGAAGGAGCAGGGACTTTAAACACTGAAGCTTTCTTT.

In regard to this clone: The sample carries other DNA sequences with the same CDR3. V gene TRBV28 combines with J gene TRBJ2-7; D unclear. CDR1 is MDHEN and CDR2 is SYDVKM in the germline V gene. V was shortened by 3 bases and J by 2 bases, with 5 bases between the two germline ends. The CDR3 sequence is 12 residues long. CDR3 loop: CASSFRPYEQYF. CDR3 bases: TGTGCCAGCAGTTTTCGGCCCTACGAGCAGTACTTC.

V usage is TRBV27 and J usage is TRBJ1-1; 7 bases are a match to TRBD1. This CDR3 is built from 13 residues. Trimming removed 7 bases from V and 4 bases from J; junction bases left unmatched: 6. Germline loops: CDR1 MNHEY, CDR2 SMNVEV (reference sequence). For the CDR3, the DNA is TGTGCCAGCAAGTTCCCAGGGGGCACTGAAGCTTTCTTT. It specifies CASKFPGGTEAFF.

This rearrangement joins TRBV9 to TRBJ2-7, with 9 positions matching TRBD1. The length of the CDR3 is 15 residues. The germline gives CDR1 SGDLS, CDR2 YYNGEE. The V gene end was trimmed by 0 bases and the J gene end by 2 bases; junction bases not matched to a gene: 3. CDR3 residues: CASSVGGQGPYEQYF. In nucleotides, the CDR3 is TGTGCCAGCAGCGTAGGGGGACAGGGTCCCTACGAGCAGTACTTC.

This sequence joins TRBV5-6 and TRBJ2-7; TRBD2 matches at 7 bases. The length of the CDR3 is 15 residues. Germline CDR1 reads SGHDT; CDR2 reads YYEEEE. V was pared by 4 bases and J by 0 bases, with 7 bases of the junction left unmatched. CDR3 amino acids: CASSVTSLLSYEQYF. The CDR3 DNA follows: TGTGCCAGCAGCGTGACTAGCCTACTCTCCTACGAGCAGTACTTC.

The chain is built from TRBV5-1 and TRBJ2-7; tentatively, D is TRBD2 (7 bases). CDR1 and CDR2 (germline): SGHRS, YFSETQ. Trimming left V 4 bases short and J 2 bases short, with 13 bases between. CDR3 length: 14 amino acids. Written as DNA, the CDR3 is TGCGCCAGCAGCCCGGCCGGGGGGCCCTACGAGCAGTACTTC. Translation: CASSPAGGPYEQYF.

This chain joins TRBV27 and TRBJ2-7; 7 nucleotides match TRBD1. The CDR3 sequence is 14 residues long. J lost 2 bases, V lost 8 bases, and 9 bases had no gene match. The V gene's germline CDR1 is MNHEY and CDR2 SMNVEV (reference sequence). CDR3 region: CASEIPTGPYEQYF. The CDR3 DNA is TGTGCCAGCGAAATTCCGACAGGGCCCTACGAGCAGTACTTC.